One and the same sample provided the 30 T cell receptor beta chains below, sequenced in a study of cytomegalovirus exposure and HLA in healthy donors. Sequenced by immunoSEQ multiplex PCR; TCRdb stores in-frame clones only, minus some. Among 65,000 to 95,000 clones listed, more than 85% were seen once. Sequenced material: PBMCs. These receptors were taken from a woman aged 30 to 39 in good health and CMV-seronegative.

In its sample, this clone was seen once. The CDR3 here is CAISGVSTDTQYF. Here the CDR3 DNA reads TGTGCCATCAGTGGAGTTAGCACAGATACGCAGTATTTT. The genes are TRBV10-3 and TRBJ2-3; unclear D gene. Germline lookup yields CDR1 ENHRY and CDR2 SYGVKD. The V end lost 4 bases, the J end lost 0 bases, and 5 bases lay between the germline ends. The CDR3 is 13 residues long.

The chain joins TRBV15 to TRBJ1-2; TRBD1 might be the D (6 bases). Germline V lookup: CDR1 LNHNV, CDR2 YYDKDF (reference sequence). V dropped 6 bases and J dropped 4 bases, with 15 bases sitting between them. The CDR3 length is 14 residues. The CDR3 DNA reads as TGTGCCACCAGAGCCCAGGGGAGAGGCTATGGCTACACCTTC. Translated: CATRAQGRGYGYTF.

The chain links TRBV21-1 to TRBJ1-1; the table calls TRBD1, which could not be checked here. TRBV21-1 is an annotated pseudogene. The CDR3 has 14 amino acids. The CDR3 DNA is TGTGCCAGCAGCAAACCAGGGGCGAACACTGAAGCTTTCTTT. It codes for CASSKPGANTEAFF.

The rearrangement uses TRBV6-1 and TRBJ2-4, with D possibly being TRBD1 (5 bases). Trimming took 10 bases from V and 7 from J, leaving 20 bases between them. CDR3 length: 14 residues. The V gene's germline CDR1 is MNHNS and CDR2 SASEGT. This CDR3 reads CATRQPSSSNIQYF. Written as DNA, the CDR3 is TGTGCCACGAGACAGCCCTCGTCGAGTAACATTCAGTACTTC.

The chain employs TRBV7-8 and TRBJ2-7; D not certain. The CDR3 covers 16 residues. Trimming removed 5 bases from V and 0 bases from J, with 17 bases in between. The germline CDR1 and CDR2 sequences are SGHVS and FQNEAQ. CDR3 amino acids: CASSLTFGPGSYEQYF. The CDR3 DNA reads TGTGCCAGCAGCCTCACTTTTGGGCCTGGCTCCTACGAGCAGTACTTC.

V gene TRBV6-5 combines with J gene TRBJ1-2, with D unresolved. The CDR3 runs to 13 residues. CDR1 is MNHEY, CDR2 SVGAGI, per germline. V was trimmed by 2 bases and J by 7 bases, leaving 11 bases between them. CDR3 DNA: TGTGCCAGCAGTTACCGGGGTGTAGGTGGCTACACCTTC. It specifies CASSYRGVGGYTF.

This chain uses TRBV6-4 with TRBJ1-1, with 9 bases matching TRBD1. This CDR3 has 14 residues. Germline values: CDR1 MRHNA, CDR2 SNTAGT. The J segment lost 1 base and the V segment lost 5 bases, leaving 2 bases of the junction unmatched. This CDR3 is CASSWTGENTEAFF. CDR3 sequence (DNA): TGTGCCAGCAGTTGGACAGGGGAGAACACTGAAGCTTTCTTT.

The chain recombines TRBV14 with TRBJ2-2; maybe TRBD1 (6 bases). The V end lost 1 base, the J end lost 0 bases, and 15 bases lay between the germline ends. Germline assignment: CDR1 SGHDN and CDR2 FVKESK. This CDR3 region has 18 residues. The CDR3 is CASSQGQGPRANTGELFF. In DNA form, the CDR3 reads TGTGCCAGCAGCCAAGGTCAGGGGCCAAGGGCGAACACCGGGGAGCTGTTTTTT.

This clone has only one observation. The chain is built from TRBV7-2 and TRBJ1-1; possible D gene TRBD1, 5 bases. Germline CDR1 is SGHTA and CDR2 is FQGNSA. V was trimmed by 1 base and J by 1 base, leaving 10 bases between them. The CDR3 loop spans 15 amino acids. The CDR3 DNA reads TGTGCCAGCAGCTTAGAAGTGGGGCGGAACACTGAAGCTTTCTTT. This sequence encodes CASSLEVGRNTEAFF. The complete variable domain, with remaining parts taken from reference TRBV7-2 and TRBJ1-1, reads GAGVSQSPSNKVTEKGKDVELRCDPISGHTALYWYRQSLGQGLEFLIYFQGNSAPDKSGLPSDRFSAERTGGSVSTLTIQRTQQEDSAVYLCASSLEVGRNTEAFFGQGTRLTVV.

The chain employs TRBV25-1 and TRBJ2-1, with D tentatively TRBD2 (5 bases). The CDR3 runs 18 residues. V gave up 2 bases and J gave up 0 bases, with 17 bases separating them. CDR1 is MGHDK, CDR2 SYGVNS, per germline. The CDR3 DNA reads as TGTGCCAGCAGTGAAAGCCCTGTGGAGGCCCTCTCCTACAATGAGCAGTTCTTC. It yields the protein CASSESPVEALSYNEQFF.

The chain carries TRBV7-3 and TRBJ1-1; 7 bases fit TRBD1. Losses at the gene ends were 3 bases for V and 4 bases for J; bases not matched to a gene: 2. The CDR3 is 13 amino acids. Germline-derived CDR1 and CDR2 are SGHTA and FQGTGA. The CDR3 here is CASSFDRVTEAFF. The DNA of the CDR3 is TGTGCCAGCAGCTTTGACAGGGTCACTGAAGCTTTCTTT. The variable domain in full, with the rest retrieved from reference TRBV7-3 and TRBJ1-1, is GAGVSQTPSNKVTEKGKYVELRCDPISGHTALYWYRQSLGQGPEFLIYFQGTGAADDSGLPNDRFFAVRPEGSVSTLKIQRTERGDSAVYLCASSFDRVTEAFFGQGTRLTVV.

Here the CDR3 reads CASSERGGRIDEQFF. CDR3 DNA sequence: TGTGCCAGCAGTGAACGGGGGGGCCGTATAGATGAGCAGTTCTTC. The chain couples TRBV27 to TRBJ2-1; 8 positions agree with TRBD2. The CDR3 is 15 residues long. CDR1 is MNHEY, CDR2 SMNVEV, per germline (reference sequence). The V gene end was trimmed by 5 bases and the J gene end by 8 bases; junction bases not matched to a gene: 11.

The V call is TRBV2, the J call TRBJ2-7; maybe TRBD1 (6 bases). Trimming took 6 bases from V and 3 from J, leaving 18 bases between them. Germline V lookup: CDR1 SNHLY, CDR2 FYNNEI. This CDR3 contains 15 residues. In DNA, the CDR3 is TGTGCCAGCAGCCAGGATACAGGGAGTCTCTACGAGCAGTACTTC. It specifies CASSQDTGSLYEQYF. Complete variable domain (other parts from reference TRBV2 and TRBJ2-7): EPEVTQTPSHQVTQMGQEVILRCVPISNHLYFYWYRQILGQKVEFLVSFYNNEISEKSEIFDDQFSVERPDGSNFTLKIRSTKLEDSAMYFCASSQDTGSLYEQYFGPGTRLTVT.

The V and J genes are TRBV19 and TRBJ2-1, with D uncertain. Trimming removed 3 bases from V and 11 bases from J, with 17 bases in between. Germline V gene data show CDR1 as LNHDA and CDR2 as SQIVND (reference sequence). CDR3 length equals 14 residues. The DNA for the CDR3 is TGTGCCAGTAGTATGATGCCCGAAAAGCCTCAGCAGTTCTTC. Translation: CASSMMPEKPQQFF.

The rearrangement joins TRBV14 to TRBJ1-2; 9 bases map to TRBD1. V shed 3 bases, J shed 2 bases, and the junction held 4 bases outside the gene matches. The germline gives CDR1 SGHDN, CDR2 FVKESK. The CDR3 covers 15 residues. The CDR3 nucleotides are TGTGCCAGCAGCCACATGGGGACAGGGAACTATGGCTACACCTTC. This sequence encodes CASSHMGTGNYGYTF.

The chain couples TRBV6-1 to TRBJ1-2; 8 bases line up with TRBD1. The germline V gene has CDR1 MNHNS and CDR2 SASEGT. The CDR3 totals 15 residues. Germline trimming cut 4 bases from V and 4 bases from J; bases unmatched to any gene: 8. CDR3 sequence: CASSGRTGRGYGYTF. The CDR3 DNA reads TGTGCCAGCAGTGGACGGACAGGGCGCGGCTATGGCTACACCTTC.

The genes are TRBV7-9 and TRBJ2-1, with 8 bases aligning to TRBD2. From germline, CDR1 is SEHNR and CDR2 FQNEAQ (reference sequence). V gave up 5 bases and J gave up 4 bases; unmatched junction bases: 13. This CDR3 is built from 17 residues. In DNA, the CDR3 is TGTGCCAGCAGCCCACCGTTGCGGGAGGCCCCTTACAATGAGCAGTTCTTC. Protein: CASSPPLREAPYNEQFF.

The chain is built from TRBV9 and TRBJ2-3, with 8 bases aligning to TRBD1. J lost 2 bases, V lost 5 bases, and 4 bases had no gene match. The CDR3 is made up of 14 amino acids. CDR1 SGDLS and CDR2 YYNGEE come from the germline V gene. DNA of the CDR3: TGTGCCAGCAGTCAGGACAGGGCCACAGATACGCAGTATTTT. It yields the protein CASSQDRATDTQYF.

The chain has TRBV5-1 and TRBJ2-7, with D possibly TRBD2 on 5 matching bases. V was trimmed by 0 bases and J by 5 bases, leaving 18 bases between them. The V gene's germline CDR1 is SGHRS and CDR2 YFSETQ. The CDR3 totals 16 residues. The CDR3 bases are TGCGCCAGCAGCTTGGGGGCGGGCATTTCGGTCCACGAGCAGTACTTC. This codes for CASSLGAGISVHEQYF. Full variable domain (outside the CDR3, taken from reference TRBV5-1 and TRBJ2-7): KAGVTQTPRYLIKTRGQQVTLSCSPISGHRSVSWYQQTPGQGLQFLFEYFSETQRNKGNFPGRFSGRQFSNSRSEMNVSTLELGDSALYLCASSLGAGISVHEQYFGPGTRLTVT.

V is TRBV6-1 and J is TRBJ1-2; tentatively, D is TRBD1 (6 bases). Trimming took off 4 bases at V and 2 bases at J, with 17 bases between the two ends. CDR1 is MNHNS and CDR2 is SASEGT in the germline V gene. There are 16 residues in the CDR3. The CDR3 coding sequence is TGTGCCAGCAGTGGAGAGGTGGGGGGGCTAAACTATGGCTACACCTTC. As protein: CASSGEVGGLNYGYTF.

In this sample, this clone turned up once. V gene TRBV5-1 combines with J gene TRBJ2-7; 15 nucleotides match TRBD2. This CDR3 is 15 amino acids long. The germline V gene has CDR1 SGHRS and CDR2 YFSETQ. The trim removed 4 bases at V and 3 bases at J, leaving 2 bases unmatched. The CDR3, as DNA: TGCGCCAGCAGCCGGACTAGCGGGGGGGACTACGAGCAGTACTTC. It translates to CASSRTSGGDYEQYF.

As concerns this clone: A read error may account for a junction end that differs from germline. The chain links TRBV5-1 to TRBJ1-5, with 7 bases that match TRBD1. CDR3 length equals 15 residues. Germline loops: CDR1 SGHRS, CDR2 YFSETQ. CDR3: CASSRTTGNNQPQHF. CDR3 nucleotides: TGTGCCAGCAGCCGGACGACAGGGAACAATCAGCCCCAGCATTTT.

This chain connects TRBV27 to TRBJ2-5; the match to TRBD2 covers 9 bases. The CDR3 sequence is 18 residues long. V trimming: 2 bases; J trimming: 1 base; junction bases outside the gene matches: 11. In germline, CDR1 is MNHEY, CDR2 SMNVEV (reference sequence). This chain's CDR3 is CASSLGQRASGTQETQYF. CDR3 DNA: TGTGCCAGCAGTTTAGGTCAGCGGGCTAGCGGGACCCAAGAGACCCAGTACTTC.

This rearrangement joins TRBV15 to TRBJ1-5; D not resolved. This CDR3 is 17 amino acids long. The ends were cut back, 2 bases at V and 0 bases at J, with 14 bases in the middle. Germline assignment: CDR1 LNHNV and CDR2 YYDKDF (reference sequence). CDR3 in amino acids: CATSRPSTSISNQPQHF. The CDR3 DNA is TGTGCCACCAGCAGACCGTCAACGAGCATTAGCAATCAGCCCCAGCATTTT.

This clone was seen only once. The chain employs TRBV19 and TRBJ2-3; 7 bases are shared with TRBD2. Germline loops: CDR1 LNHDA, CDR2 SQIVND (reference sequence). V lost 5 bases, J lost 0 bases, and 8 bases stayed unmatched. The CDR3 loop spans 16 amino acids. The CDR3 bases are TGTGCCAGTAGTGTCCAGACTAGCCCTAGCACAGATACGCAGTATTTT. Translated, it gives CASSVQTSPSTDTQYF.

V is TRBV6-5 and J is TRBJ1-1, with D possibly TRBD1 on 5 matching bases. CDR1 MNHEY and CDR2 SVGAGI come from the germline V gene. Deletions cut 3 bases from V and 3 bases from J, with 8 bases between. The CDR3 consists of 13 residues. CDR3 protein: CASSYEGDTEAFF. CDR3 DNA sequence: TGTGCCAGCAGTTATGAAGGGGACACTGAAGCTTTCTTT.

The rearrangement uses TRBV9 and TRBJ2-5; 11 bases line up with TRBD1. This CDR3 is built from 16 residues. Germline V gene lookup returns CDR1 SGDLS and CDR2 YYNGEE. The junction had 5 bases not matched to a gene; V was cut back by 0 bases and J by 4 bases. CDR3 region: CASSVEGQGVPETQYF. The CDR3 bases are TGTGCCAGCAGCGTAGAGGGACAGGGGGTCCCAGAGACCCAGTACTTC.

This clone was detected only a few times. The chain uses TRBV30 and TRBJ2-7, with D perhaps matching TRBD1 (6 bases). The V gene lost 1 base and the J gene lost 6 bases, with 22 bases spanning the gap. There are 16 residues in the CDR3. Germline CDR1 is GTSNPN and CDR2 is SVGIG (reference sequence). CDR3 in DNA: TGTGCCTGGAGTGACCCCCAGGGGATCTTAGTTGGCGAGCAGTACTTC. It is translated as CAWSDPQGILVGEQYF.

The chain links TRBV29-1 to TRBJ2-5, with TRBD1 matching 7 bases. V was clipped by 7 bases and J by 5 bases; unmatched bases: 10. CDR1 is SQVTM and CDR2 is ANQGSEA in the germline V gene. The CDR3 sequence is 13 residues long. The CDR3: CSARQGSGETQYF. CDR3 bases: TGCAGCGCACGACAGGGCTCGGGGGAGACCCAGTACTTC.

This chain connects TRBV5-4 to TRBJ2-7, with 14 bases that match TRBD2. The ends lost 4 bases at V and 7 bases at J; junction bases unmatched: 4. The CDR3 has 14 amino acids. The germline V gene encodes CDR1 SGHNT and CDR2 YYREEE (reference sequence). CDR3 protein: CASSGGLAGEEQYF. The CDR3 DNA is TGTGCCAGCAGCGGGGGACTAGCGGGAGAGGAGCAGTACTTC.